This T cell receptor beta chain came from a study of PD-1 blockade in mismatch repair-deficient tumors. Generated by immunoSEQ multiplex PCR, the TCRdb table keeps only in-frame clones and is missing some. The sample includes tens of thousands of clones, approximately 89% of them seen just once. Mismatch repair deficiency was confirmed in all patients, by PCR or immunohistochemistry. This CDR3 region has 16 residues. The germline CDR1 and CDR2 sequences are SGHDN and FVKESK. V dropped 4 bases and J dropped 2; count of bases not matched to a gene: 7. The V call is TRBV14, the J call TRBJ2-1; 8 bases fit TRBD2. Material: peripheral blood, obtained 52 weeks after starting pembrolizumab. This TCR was recovered from an adult with mismatch repair-deficient cancer. The CDR3 DNA reads as TGTGCCAGCAGCCGGAGGTCGACTAGCGCCTACAATGAGCAGTTCTTC. Residues: CASSRRSTSAYNEQFF.